The TCR beta chain under discussion was sequenced for a study of OX40 agonist ivuxolimab in advanced cancers. Germline trimming cut 2 bases from V and 1 base from J; bases unmatched to any gene: 6. This CDR3 is built from 16 residues. From germline, CDR1 is SEHNR and CDR2 FQNEAQ (reference sequence). Method: immunoSEQ multiplex PCR; TCRdb's copy keeps in-frame clones and lacks some. The sample records 80,000 or so clones, around 86% being singletons. The specimen was CD4+ or CD8+ T cells sorted from blood, collected in a trial of the OX40 agonist ivuxolimab. The chain employs TRBV7-9 and TRBJ2-5; 8 bases agree with TRBD2. The receptor's source is an adult with an advanced solid tumor such as melanoma, head and neck, liver or kidney cancer. DNA for the CDR3: TGTGCCAGCAGCTTAAGGCTAGCGGGCCCCCAAGAGACCCAGTACTTC. Encoded protein: CASSLRLAGPQETQYF. The variable domain in full, completed from reference TRBV7-9 and TRBJ2-5, reads DTGVSQNPRHKITKRGQNVTFRCDPISEHNRLYWYRQTLGQGPEFLTYFQNEAQLEKSRLLSDRFSAERPKGSFSTLEIQRTEQGDSAMYLCASSLRLAGPQETQYFGPGTRLLVL.